The clone carrying this T cell receptor beta chain is medium-sized (0.01 to 0.1%) within its sample. About 480 ng RNA was reverse transcribed with alpha and beta constant-region primers. Each of the alpha and beta chains got its own library through chain-specific third strand synthesis with indices. TCRdb used MiXCR to reprocess the 5' RACE reads, holding one entry per CDR3 protein. The sample has about 7,000 distinct CDR3 sequences, roughly 9.1% seen once; the top ten hold roughly a fifth. The CDR3 totals 14 residues. V lost 4 bases, J lost 2 bases, and 11 bases lay in between. Per the germline V gene, CDR1 is SNHLY and CDR2 is FYNNEI. Antiretroviral therapy had run roughly three months, about 14 weeks, before follow-up blood collection. All unsorted peripheral T cells were captured because whole blood was used without fractionation. This sample was taken from a study of HIV-infected patients and healthy controls. On the study more broadly: Early therapy brought no consistent CD8 count shift, though the CD4:CD8 ratio rose a little.

The sample here was blood, taken during antiretroviral therapy. This chain links TRBV2 with TRBJ2-5; D is unresolved. This clonotype was obtained from an adult with HIV infection. This CDR3 is CASSGMTRQETQYF. The DNA of the CDR3 is TGTGCCAGCAGTGGGATGACGAGACAAGAGACCCAGTACTTC.